Listed below are T cell receptor beta chains from one sample, sequenced in a study of cytomegalovirus exposure and HLA in healthy donors. Assay used: immunoSEQ multiplex PCR; TCRdb lists only in-frame clones, some missing. Altogether about 130,000 clones are present, 70% to 85% being singletons, with the ten largest covering 30%. Material for sequencing was PBMCs. These receptors were collected from a man aged 25-45 years in good health and CMV-seropositive. CDR3s include the opening cysteine and the closing phenylalanine or tryptophan. A D gene is named only where the DNA matches it firmly. A clone size is listed for some rows: how often the clone was seen (once, few, many), or a class if it is expanded.

v_gene	abundance	d_gene	j_gene	CDR3aa	CDR3nt
TRBV10-3	once	NA	TRBJ2-6	CAISDQRQLSGANVLTF	TGTGCCATCAGTGACCAACGACAGCTCTCTGGGGCCAACGTCCTGACTTTC
TRBV13	NA	TRBD2	TRBJ2-7	CASRTSGGTVEQYF	TGTGCCAGCAGAACTAGCGGGGGAACCGTCGAGCAGTACTTC
TRBV5-4	NA	TRBD1	TRBJ1-6	CASSSGGTGASPLHF	TGTGCCAGCAGCTCCGGAGGGACAGGAGCGTCACCCCTCCACTTT
TRBV2	NA	TRBD1	TRBJ2-5	CASRRTGVTQETQYF	TGTGCCAGCAGGAGGACAGGGGTGACCCAAGAGACCCAGTACTTC
TRBV29-1	NA	NA	TRBJ1-1	CSVERVNTEAFF	TGCAGCGTTGAACGGGTGAACACTGAAGCTTTCTTT
TRBV2	NA	TRBD1	TRBJ2-2	CASSHRGFNTGELFF	TGTGCCAGCAGCCACAGGGGGTTCAACACCGGGGAGCTGTTTTTT
TRBV5-4	NA	TRBD2	TRBJ2-3	CASSLGLAGGRTDTQYF	TGTGCCAGCAGCTTGGGGTTAGCGGGGGGGCGCACAGATACGCAGTATTTT
TRBV6-1	NA	NA	TRBJ1-1	CASTMRWTEAFF	TGTGCCAGCACTATGAGGTGGACTGAAGCTTTCTTT
TRBV9	NA	TRBD2	TRBJ2-7	CASSVPGLAGGPSFEQYF	TGTGCCAGCAGCGTACCCGGACTAGCGGGAGGGCCCTCGTTCGAGCAGTACTTC
TRBV18	NA	NA	TRBJ2-7	CASSPNRGEQYF	TGTGCCAGCTCACCAAACCGGGGAGAGCAGTACTTC
TRBV5-4	NA	NA	TRBJ1-5	CASSSGPSNQPQHF	TGTGCCAGCAGTTCAGGGCCTAGCAATCAGCCCCAGCATTTT
TRBV5-8	NA	TRBD1	TRBJ2-3	CASSLGTGKAADTQYF	TGTGCCAGCAGCTTGGGGACAGGGAAGGCCGCAGATACGCAGTATTTT
TRBV18	NA	NA	TRBJ1-1	CASSPGRDRKAFF	TGTGCCAGCTCACCAGGGCGGGATCGGAAAGCTTTCTTT
TRBV6-6	once	TRBD1	TRBJ2-1	CASRNRGLDYNEQFF	TGTGCCAGCCGAAACAGGGGCCTCGACTACAATGAGCAGTTCTTC
TRBV18	many	TRBD2	TRBJ2-2	CASSPPTGRETGELFF	TGTGCCAGCTCACCCCCGACGGGGAGGGAGACCGGGGAGCTGTTTTTT
TRBV9	NA	TRBD1	TRBJ1-1	CASKGGAHTEAFF	TGTGCCAGCAAAGGGGGCGCGCACACTGAAGCTTTCTTT
TRBV16	NA	NA	TRBJ1-5	CASSLASNQPQHF	TGTGCCAGCAGCCTCGCGAGCAATCAGCCCCAGCATTTT
TRBV5-1	NA	TRBD2	TRBJ2-7	CASSLGTSGTKDGEQYF	TGCGCCAGCAGCTTGGGTACTAGCGGAACCAAAGACGGCGAGCAGTACTTC
TRBV5-6	NA	NA	TRBJ2-4	CASSSPRAKNIQYF	TGTGCCAGCAGCAGCCCCCGTGCCAAAAACATTCAGTACTTC
TRBV5-6	NA	TRBD2	TRBJ2-3	CASSLGASGGIHTQYF	TGTGCCAGCAGCTTGGGGGCTAGCGGGGGGATACATACGCAGTATTTT
TRBV6-5	NA	TRBD1	TRBJ2-7	CASSASGQGYEQYF	TGTGCCAGCAGTGCCTCGGGACAGGGCTACGAGCAGTACTTC
TRBV5-5	NA	TRBD1	TRBJ1-4	CASSLGDRGEKLFF	TGTGCCAGCAGCTTGGGGGACAGGGGTGAAAAACTGTTTTTT
TRBV30	NA	NA	TRBJ1-3	CAWSVADTIYF	TGTGCCTGGAGTGTCGCGGACACCATATATTTT
TRBV25-1	NA	NA	TRBJ1-6	CASRGSSYNSPLHF	TGTGCCAGCAGAGGGAGCTCCTATAATTCACCCCTCCACTTT
TRBV5-4	few	NA	TRBJ1-2	CASSILDSQPYGYTF	TGTGCCAGCAGCATACTGGACAGCCAACCTTATGGCTACACCTTC
TRBV7-8	NA	TRBD2	TRBJ2-2	CASIRTTGTMAGELFF	TGTGCCAGCATCAGAACTACCGGGACTATGGCCGGGGAGCTGTTTTTT
TRBV25-1	NA	TRBD1	TRBJ1-2	CASSEGQIGYTF	TGTGCCAGCAGTGAGGGACAGATTGGCTACACCTTC
TRBV27	NA	NA	TRBJ2-7	CASPRGYYEQYF	TGTGCCAGCCCAAGGGGGTACTACGAGCAGTACTTC
TRBV6-5	NA	NA	TRBJ2-3	CASSYGAISRADTQYF	TGTGCCAGCAGTTACGGGGCTATTAGCCGGGCAGATACGCAGTATTTT
TRBV6-5	NA	NA	TRBJ1-2	CASSYSPLNYGYTF	TGTGCCAGCAGTTACTCGCCCCTAAACTATGGCTACACCTTC
TRBV7-2	NA	TRBD2	TRBJ2-1	CASSLSLAGSHNEQFF	TGTGCCAGCAGCTTATCCCTAGCGGGCTCACACAATGAGCAGTTCTTC
TRBV5-1	NA	NA	TRBJ2-3	CASSSTSSTDTQYF	TGCGCCAGCAGCTCGACTTCTAGCACAGATACGCAGTATTTT
TRBV11-2	NA	NA	TRBJ1-2	CASSLDWAVTF	TGTGCCAGCAGCTTAGATTGGGCTGTCACCTTC
TRBV29-1	once	NA	TRBJ1-2	CSGEGNYGYTF	TGCAGCGGGGAGGGGAACTATGGCTACACCTTC
TRBV2	NA	NA	TRBJ1-1	CASFFEVNTEAFF	TGTGCCAGCTTTTTTGAGGTGAACACTGAAGCTTTCTTT
TRBV7-2	once	TRBD1	TRBJ1-2	CASSRPDRNYGYTF	TGTGCCAGCAGCCGCCCGGACAGGAACTATGGCTACACCTTC
TRBV5-4	many	TRBD2	TRBJ2-6	CASSLELAGGSGANVLTF	TGTGCCAGCAGCTTGGAGCTAGCGGGTGGCTCTGGGGCCAACGTCCTGACTTTC
TRBV27	NA	NA	TRBJ2-7	CASRTGLGEQYF	TGTGCCAGCAGGACAGGTCTAGGGGAGCAGTACTTC
TRBV20-1	NA	TRBD1	TRBJ1-2	CSATGVEGYTF	TGCAGCGCTACAGGGGTCGAGGGCTACACCTTC
TRBV12-5	NA	NA	TRBJ2-1	CASGLVVTGEAKNEQFF	TGTGCTAGTGGTTTGGTGGTGACGGGGGAGGCAAAGAATGAGCAGTTCTTC
TRBV28	NA	NA	TRBJ1-2	CASSFPGGAGYGYTF	TGTGCCAGCAGTTTTCCGGGGGGCGCAGGCTATGGCTACACCTTC
TRBV30	NA	NA	TRBJ2-1	CAWSVTGLTSSYNEQFF	TGTGCCTGGAGTGTAACCGGGCTTACTAGCTCCTACAATGAGCAGTTCTTC
TRBV6-1	NA	TRBD1	TRBJ1-2	CASSGRQGDAGGYTF	TGTGCCAGCAGTGGAAGACAGGGGGACGCCGGTGGCTACACCTTC
TRBV19	NA	TRBD1	TRBJ1-2	CASKPGQGIYTF	TGTGCCAGTAAACCGGGACAGGGTATTTACACCTTC
TRBV6-5	NA	TRBD1	TRBJ1-2	CASSSGTGIYGYTF	TGTGCCAGCAGTTCCGGGACAGGCATTTATGGCTACACCTTC
TRBV5-6	NA	NA	TRBJ1-1	CASSLGEKNTEAFF	TGTGCCAGCAGCTTGGGCGAGAAAAACACTGAAGCTTTCTTT
TRBV6-5	NA	NA	TRBJ1-3	CASSGQNTIYF	TGTGCCAGCAGTGGTCAGAACACCATATATTTT
TRBV7-6	NA	NA	TRBJ2-2	CASSPLRGTGELFF	TGTGCCAGCAGCCCGCTTCGAGGCACCGGGGAGCTGTTTTTT
TRBV11-2	NA	NA	TRBJ1-6	CASSLDSGTAYSPLHF	TGTGCCAGCAGCTTAGATAGCGGGACGGCATATTCACCCCTCCACTTT
TRBV7-3	few	NA	TRBJ2-5	CASSSTSAETQYF	TGTGCCAGCAGCTCGACTAGTGCAGAGACCCAGTACTTC
TRBV18	few	TRBD1	TRBJ2-7	CASSPHPPGQSSEQYF	TGTGCCAGCTCACCACACCCACCGGGACAGTCATCCGAGCAGTACTTC
TRBV10-3	NA	NA	TRBJ1-1	CAISEWPTRENTEAFF	TGTGCCATCAGTGAATGGCCAACGAGGGAGAACACTGAAGCTTTCTTT
TRBV5-1	NA	TRBD1	TRBJ1-1	CASSSSGGNTEAFF	TGCGCCAGCAGCTCCTCAGGGGGAAACACTGAAGCTTTCTTT
TRBV6-5	NA	NA	TRBJ1-6	CASKSSYNSPLHF	TGTGCCAGTAAGAGCTCCTATAATTCACCCCTCCACTTT